This T cell receptor (beta chain) was sequenced in a study of T cell responses to AZD1222 COVID-19 vaccine. The study's findings and limits: CD4 TCRs covered the whole spike, strongest at regions 160-218 and 743-854. Nearly half of unique spike-specific TCRs reportedly avoided B.1.351 and B.1.1.7 mutated regions. White British ancestry dominated among donors, who included more females, and clonal diversity was possibly underestimated. Rises in breadth and depth of Spike-specific TCRs came after two AZD1222 doses.

The table came from immunoSEQ multiplex PCR; TCRdb's copy has only in-frame clones and leaves some out. This sample has 90,000 or so clones; just over 85% occur once, and the top ten carry around 8.2%. A remark on this clone: Its antigen is currently unknown.

This receptor was obtained from an adult in good health. The material sequenced was peripheral blood, taken on day 0 of AZD1222 vaccination.

The chain's CDR3 is CASSPPGLYEKLFF. The CDR3 bases are TGTGCCAGCTCACCACCGGGGCTCTACGAAAAACTGTTTTTT. The V call is TRBV18, the J call TRBJ1-4; possibly TRBD1 for D (5 bases). The CDR3 is made up of 14 amino acids. Trimming took off 0 bases at V and 8 bases at J, with 10 bases between the two ends. CDR1 and CDR2 (germline): KGHSH, LQKENI.